A single sample gave rise to the 8 T cell receptor beta chains below, sequenced in a study of T-cell memory formation after mild COVID-19. MiXCR, run by TCRdb on the 5' RACE reads, gives a single entry per CDR3 protein. The table has fewer than 150,000 distinct CDR3 sequences, about 20% seen once. Sequencing input: PBMCs or a T cell subset sorted from them (not recorded which). The receptor set was obtained from a man between 18 and 35 years old who had mild COVID-19 (a few samples of this study predate the infection). Cell type and time point are not known.

The chain couples TRBV7-7 to TRBJ2-1, with D tentatively TRBD1 or TRBD2 (5 bases each). The length of the CDR3 is 13 residues. Germline V lookup: CDR1 SSHAT, CDR2 FNYEAQ (reference sequence). Between the trimmed V and J ends, which lost 8 bases and 10 bases, there was a span of 18 bases. The CDR3 bases are TGTGCCAGCGGGCCAGCCCGGGGCGGGGAGCAGTTCTTC. Protein: CASGPARGGEQFF.

The chain combines TRBV23-1 with TRBJ2-3; D possibly corresponds to TRBD1 (7 bases). TRBV23-1 is identified as an open reading frame with a role that is uncertain. V was pared by 4 bases and J by 2 bases, with 13 bases between. This CDR3 region has 15 residues. The CDR3: CASSRGDRYTDTQYF. In nucleotides, the CDR3 is TGCGCCAGCAGTCGGGGGGACAGATACACAGATACGCAGTATTTT.

This clonotype was observed a handful of times. J is TRBJ2-7 and V is TRBV12-3 or TRBV12-4; tentatively, D is TRBD1 (5 bases). The CDR3 runs to 13 residues. V was pared by 3 bases and J by 2 bases, with 8 bases between. CDR3 protein: CASSFQGPYEQYF. The CDR3 region has the DNA TGTGCCAGCAGTTTCCAGGGTCCCTACGAGCAGTACTTC.

This clonotype was seen ten or more times. V usage is TRBV7-2 and J usage is TRBJ2-1; 15 bases fit TRBD2. The CDR3 length is 15 residues. Per germline, CDR1 SGHTA and CDR2 FQGNSA. Losses at the gene ends were 5 bases for V and 6 bases for J; bases not matched to a gene: 2. The CDR3 DNA is TGTGCCAGCAGCCCGGGACTAGCGGGGGGCAATGAGCAGTTCTTC. The encoded protein is CASSPGLAGGNEQFF. The whole variable domain, remainder taken from reference TRBV7-2 and TRBJ2-1, is GAGVSQSPSNKVTEKGKDVELRCDPISGHTALYWYRQSLGQGLEFLIYFQGNSAPDKSGLPSDRFSAERTGGSVSTLTIQRTQQEDSAVYLCASSPGLAGGNEQFFGPGTRLTVL.

This clonotype has more than one count but fewer than ten. This chain uses TRBV5-1 with TRBJ1-4; TRBD1 aligns across 9 bases. CDR1 and CDR2 (germline): SGHRS, YFSETQ. V lost 0 bases and J lost 3; bases outside the gene matches: 9. The CDR3 consists of 18 residues. In DNA, the CDR3 is TGCGCCAGCAGCTTGGCGGGGACAGGGAGAAGGGCTAATGAAAAACTGTTTTTT. Translating it yields CASSLAGTGRRANEKLFF.

The chain employs TRBV4-2 and TRBJ1-2; maybe TRBD1 (5 bases). Germline loops: CDR1 LGHNA, CDR2 YNFKEQ. The CDR3 extends over 13 amino acids. V dropped 6 bases and J dropped 6 bases, with 14 bases sitting between them. In nucleotides, the CDR3 is TGTGCCAGCAGGGAAGGGGTTCGTGATGGCTACACCTTC. This translates into CASREGVRDGYTF.

The V gene is TRBV7-3, the J gene TRBJ2-1; 9 bases are a match to TRBD2. CDR1 is SGHTA, CDR2 FQGTGA, per germline. J gave up 7 bases and V 5 bases, and 9 bases lay outside the gene matches. The CDR3 is 15 residues long. In nucleotides, the CDR3 is TGTGCCAGCAGCCCCCTGGCGGGGGGGCTGAATGAGCAGTTCTTC. Amino acids: CASSPLAGGLNEQFF. The full variable domain, rest sourced from reference TRBV7-3 and TRBJ2-1, is GAGVSQTPSNKVTEKGKYVELRCDPISGHTALYWYRQSLGQGPEFLIYFQGTGAADDSGLPNDRFFAVRPEGSVSTLKIQRTERGDSAVYLCASSPLAGGLNEQFFGPGTRLTVL.

The chain employs TRBV6-5 and TRBJ2-7; D tentatively fits TRBD1 or TRBD2 (7 bases each). This CDR3 comprises 15 residues. V lost 8 bases, J lost 2 bases, and 19 bases lay in between. Germline values: CDR1 MNHEY, CDR2 SVGAGI. This CDR3 is CASGGGGQGAYEQYF. CDR3 in DNA: TGTGCCAGCGGAGGGGGGGGCCAGGGGGCCTACGAGCAGTACTTC.